These 21 T cell receptor beta chains were sequenced from one sample in a study of T cell responses to AZD1222 COVID-19 vaccine. Profiling relied on immunoSEQ multiplex PCR, and the TCRdb table lists in-frame clones only, not all of them. The sample has about 120,000 clones; approximately 90% are singletons. Here the sequenced sample was peripheral blood, taken 28 days after the second dose of the MenACWY control vaccine. All receptors come from an adult who received the MenACWY meningococcal vaccine as a control.

This rearrangement joins TRBV4-2 to TRBJ2-2; D is uncertain. The V gene lost 0 bases and the J gene lost 1 base, with 9 bases spanning the gap. The CDR3 has 16 residues. The germline V gene encodes CDR1 LGHNA and CDR2 YNFKEQ. Here the CDR3 DNA reads TGTGCCAGCAGCCAAGATAGGCCTGGGAACACCGGGGAGCTGTTTTTT. Its protein is CASSQDRPGNTGELFF.

This rearrangement joins TRBV4-1 to TRBJ1-6; TRBD1 is a possible D gene (5 bases). This CDR3 has 15 residues. Germline V CDR1 and CDR2: MGHRA, YSYEKL. Trimming pared 0 bases from V and 8 bases from J, leaving 11 bases between. The CDR3, as DNA: TGCGCCAGCAGCCAAGATGACAGAGGGGATTCACCCCTCCACTTT. This translates into CASSQDDRGDSPLHF.

The rearrangement links TRBV4-1 to TRBJ2-1; no clear D. V gave up 1 base and J gave up 7 bases, with 14 bases separating them. Germline lookup yields CDR1 MGHRA and CDR2 YSYEKL. This CDR3 comprises 15 residues. The CDR3 nucleotides are TGCGCCAGCAGCCAAGCGGACCTCCTACGGAATGAGCAGTTCTTC. Translated: CASSQADLLRNEQFF.

The CDR3 region has the DNA TGTGCCAGCAGTTACGGACAGCAGAGCTATGGCTACACCTTC. Its protein product is CASSYGQQSYGYTF. The chain employs TRBV6-6 and TRBJ1-2, with a tentative D call TRBD1 (6 bases). This CDR3 comprises 14 residues. The germline CDR1 and CDR2 sequences are MNHNY and SVGAGI (reference sequence). Trimming removed 2 bases from V and 4 bases from J, with 11 bases in between.

This clone has a handful of counts. The rearrangement uses TRBV15 and TRBJ2-7; TRBD2 agrees at 11 bases. Germline V lookup: CDR1 LNHNV, CDR2 YYDKDF (reference sequence). Losses at the gene ends were 3 bases for V and 3 bases for J; bases not matched to a gene: 4. CDR3 length equals 15 residues. The CDR3 sequence: CATSSGLAGYYEQYV. The CDR3 DNA sequence: TGTGCCACCAGCAGCGGACTAGCGGGTTACTACGAGCAGTACGTC.

This chain links TRBV7-8 with TRBJ1-4, with unresolved D. CDR1 is SGHVS and CDR2 is FQNEAQ in the germline V gene. The CDR3 consists of 17 residues. V shed 1 base and J shed 7 bases, with 19 bases lying between them. The CDR3 DNA follows: TGTGCCAGCAGCTTAGGAACGGACCTCAGCAGTTCTGAAAAACTGTTTTTT. This sequence encodes CASSLGTDLSSSEKLFF.

In its sample, this clone was seen once. This chain connects TRBV4-2 to TRBJ1-4; 7 bases are a match to TRBD1. CDR3 length: 13 residues. Trimming removed 7 bases from V and 8 bases from J; junction bases left unmatched: 7. Germline assignment: CDR1 LGHNA and CDR2 YNFKEQ. CDR3 sequence reads: CASNRQGEEKLFF. CDR3 nucleotides: TGTGCCAGCAACAGACAGGGAGAGGAAAAACTGTTTTTT.

This chain uses TRBV2 with TRBJ1-2, with 7 bases fitting TRBD1. The CDR3 runs to 15 residues. V lost 5 bases and J lost 4; bases outside the gene matches: 10. Germline values: CDR1 SNHLY, CDR2 FYNNEI. The chain's CDR3 is CASSPGAGQVYGYTF. DNA for the CDR3: TGTGCCAGCAGTCCAGGGGCCGGACAGGTCTATGGCTACACCTTC.

The chain employs TRBV5-6 and TRBJ2-3, with D perhaps matching TRBD1 or TRBD2 (5 bases each). This CDR3 contains 14 residues. The germline V gene encodes CDR1 SGHDT and CDR2 YYEEEE. V lost 3 bases and J 7 bases, leaving 15 bases between the germline ends. CDR3 in amino acids: CASSSDGGGYTQYF. The CDR3 coding sequence is TGTGCCAGCAGCTCGGATGGTGGGGGATATACGCAGTATTTT.

CDR3 in DNA: TGTGCCAGCAGCCCTACAGGGACTAGCGGGAGTACCTACGAGCAGTACTTC. Translated, it gives CASSPTGTSGSTYEQYF. V and J are TRBV7-9 and TRBJ2-7, with TRBD2 identical over 14 bases. Germline loops: CDR1 SEHNR, CDR2 FQNEAQ (reference sequence). The CDR3 extends over 17 amino acids. J was trimmed by 2 bases and V by 5 bases; bases with no gene match: 8.

CDR3 DNA: TGTGCCAGTAGTTCCGCGGACTGGGGGGGTATGAACACTGAAGCTTTCTTT. This sequence encodes CASSSADWGGMNTEAFF. The chain carries TRBV19 and TRBJ1-1; possible D gene TRBD1, 5 bases. The CDR3 runs to 17 residues. V was shortened by 5 bases and J by 0 bases, with 19 bases between the two germline ends. Per the germline V gene, CDR1 is LNHDA and CDR2 is SQIVND (reference sequence).

V is TRBV3-1 (or the pseudogene TRBV3-2) and J is TRBJ1-2; TRBD1 aligns across 11 bases. Germline CDR1 LGHDT, CDR2 YNNKEL (reference sequence). V trimming: 3 bases; J trimming: 4 bases; junction bases outside the gene matches: 1. This CDR3 contains 14 residues. In nucleotides, the CDR3 is TGTGCCAGCAGCCATGGGACAGGGGGCTATGGCTACACCTTC. Encoded protein: CASSHGTGGYGYTF.

The rearrangement links TRBV7-8 to TRBJ1-3; the D is unclear. Trimming left V 1 base short and J 0 bases short, with 1 base between. There are 13 residues in the CDR3. Germline V gene data show CDR1 as SGHVS and CDR2 as FQNEAQ. The CDR3 loop reads CASSLVSGNTIYF. The CDR3 DNA reads as TGTGCCAGCAGCTTAGTCTCTGGAAACACCATATATTTT.

The chain employs TRBV7-2 and TRBJ2-5, with a weak D call TRBD1 (6 bases). The CDR3 consists of 14 residues. V lost 5 bases and J 4 bases, leaving 14 bases between the germline ends. Germline V gene lookup returns CDR1 SGHTA and CDR2 FQGNSA. The CDR3 bases are TGTGCCAGCAGCCACGACAGGCGTGGAGAGACCCAGTACTTC. It is translated as CASSHDRRGETQYF.

This clone occurred a few times. V and J are TRBV21-1 and TRBJ1-5; the table gives TRBD1 as D, unverified against the DNA. TRBV21-1 is given as a pseudogene. The CDR3 runs to 12 residues. CDR3 sequence: CAWPGPNQPQHF. As DNA, the CDR3 is TGTGCCTGGCCAGGCCCGAATCAGCCCCAGCATTTT.

The V gene is TRBV27, the J gene TRBJ2-1, with 11 bases that match TRBD2. Trimming at V came to 8 bases and at J to 2 bases, leaving 11 bases not matched to a gene. Germline CDR1 and CDR2: MNHEY and SMNVEV (reference sequence). This CDR3 comprises 17 residues. CDR3 amino acids: CASGALGLAATYNEQFF. The CDR3 coding sequence is TGTGCCAGCGGAGCCCTGGGACTAGCGGCCACCTACAATGAGCAGTTCTTC.

The V gene is TRBV12-3 or TRBV12-4, the J gene TRBJ1-1; D remains unclear. The CDR3 runs 13 residues. V lost 0 bases and J lost 5, with 7 bases in between. The CDR3 reads CASSLADGTEAFF. The CDR3 nucleotides are TGTGCCAGCAGTTTAGCGGACGGGACTGAAGCTTTCTTT.

The CDR3: CASSQGRGDRVSTLHF. CDR3 nucleotide sequence: TGTGCCAGCAGCCAAGGAAGGGGGGACAGGGTTAGTACCCTCCACTTT. The rearrangement joins TRBV3-1 (or the pseudogene TRBV3-2) to TRBJ1-6, with 9 bases lining up with TRBD1. Germline CDR1 is LGHDT and CDR2 is YNNKEL (reference sequence). V shed 1 base, J shed 14 bases, and the junction held 12 bases outside the gene matches. There are 16 residues in the CDR3.

The chain is built from TRBV28 and TRBJ2-2; 13 nucleotides line up with TRBD2. Germline V CDR1 and CDR2: MDHEN, SYDVKM. The CDR3 length is 17 residues. With 0 bases clipped from V and 6 bases from J, the junction kept 4 bases outside the gene matches. Here the CDR3 DNA reads TGTGCCAGCAGTTTATGGGAACTAGCGGGAGGGCCCGGGGAGCTGTTTTTT. Translation: CASSLWELAGGPGELFF.

This clone was counted only a few times. This chain's CDR3 is CSVKIRDGSEAFF. The CDR3 DNA reads TGCAGCGTTAAAATTCGGGACGGCTCTGAAGCTTTCTTT. V usage is TRBV29-1 and J usage is TRBJ1-1; possibly TRBD1 for D (5 bases). Trimming stripped 5 bases from V and 6 bases from J, with 16 bases between. The CDR3 runs 13 residues. CDR1 is SQVTM and CDR2 is ANQGSEA in the germline V gene.

The chain carries TRBV4-3 and TRBJ1-6, with D possibly TRBD1 on 5 matching bases. Germline V gene data show CDR1 as LGHNA and CDR2 as YSLEER. The V end was cut by 0 bases, the J end by 9 bases, with 12 bases between. The CDR3 sequence is 15 residues long. CDR3 amino acids: CASSQETGGISPLHF. The CDR3 nucleotides are TGCGCCAGCAGCCAAGAAACCGGGGGGATTTCACCCCTCCACTTT.